These 30 T cell receptor beta chains were all obtained from the same sample, sequenced in a study of OX40 agonist ivuxolimab in advanced cancers. Assay used: immunoSEQ multiplex PCR; TCRdb lists only in-frame clones, some missing. The sample contains about 70,000 clones, around 88% of which appear only once. Sequencing used CD4+ or CD8+ T cells sorted from blood, obtained in a trial of the OX40 agonist ivuxolimab. These receptor sequences come from an adult with an advanced solid tumor such as melanoma, head and neck, liver or kidney cancer.

The rearrangement joins TRBV25-1 to TRBJ1-6, with TRBD1 matching over 9 bases. CDR1 is MGHDK and CDR2 is SYGVNS in the germline V gene. The ends lost 6 bases at V and 10 bases at J; junction bases unmatched: 7. This CDR3 has 14 amino acids. The DNA for the CDR3 is TGTGCCAGCAGAAACAGGGGGCTGAGGTCACCCCTCCACTTT. It specifies CASRNRGLRSPLHF.

The chain joins TRBV4-2 to TRBJ1-1, with D tentatively TRBD1 (6 bases). V was pared by 1 base and J by 1 base, with 13 bases between. Germline CDR1 and CDR2: LGHNA and YNFKEQ. CDR3 length: 16 residues. CDR3 DNA sequence: TGTGCCAGCAGCCAAGGGGGCGGGGGGCCGAACACTGAAGCTTTCTTT. Its protein is CASSQGGGGPNTEAFF.

Remarks on this clone: The sample carries other DNA sequences with the same CDR3. In nucleotides, the CDR3 is TGTGCCAGTAGTCCAGACAGAAGCTATGGCTACACCTTC. This translates into CASSPDRSYGYTF. The rearrangement uses TRBV19 and TRBJ1-2; a possible D gene is TRBD1 (5 bases). The CDR3 covers 13 residues. Trimming took off 5 bases at V and 4 bases at J, with 11 bases between the two ends. The germline V gene encodes CDR1 LNHDA and CDR2 SQIVND (reference sequence).

This clone was seen only a few times. The chain is built from TRBV11-3 and TRBJ1-1; D not certain. From germline, CDR1 is SGHNT and CDR2 YENEEA. V gave up 4 bases and J gave up 3 bases, with 12 bases separating them. This CDR3 comprises 14 residues. Here the CDR3 DNA reads TGTGCCAGCAGCTGGGTGGAATACGACACTGAAGCTTTCTTT. Encoded protein: CASSWVEYDTEAFF.

This chain joins TRBV6-5 and TRBJ2-5, with 8 bases matching TRBD1. The J call may not be correct, given that the DNA end is closer to TRBJ2-7. This CDR3 is 13 amino acids long. Germline V gene lookup returns CDR1 MNHEY and CDR2 SVGAGI. The CDR3 loop reads CASSLGQVYEQYF. The DNA for the CDR3 is TGTGCCAGCAGCTTGGGACAGGTTTACGAGCAGTACTTC.

The chain links TRBV5-4 to TRBJ1-2; D is undetermined. V lost 0 bases and J lost 8, with 14 bases in between. The CDR3 consists of 14 residues. Germline V gene sequence: CDR1 SGHNT, CDR2 YYREEE (reference sequence). Written as DNA, the CDR3 is TGTGCCAGCAGCTTGGCCGACCAGGAAGGAGGCTACACCTTC. It encodes CASSLADQEGGYTF.

This clone was observed a handful of times. The rearrangement links TRBV7-2 to TRBJ2-3, with D maybe TRBD2 (6 bases). The V gene lost 1 base and the J gene lost 6 bases, with 8 bases spanning the gap. The CDR3 is 13 amino acids. Germline V gene lookup returns CDR1 SGHTA and CDR2 FQGNSA. The CDR3 here is CASSLVLADTQYF. The CDR3 DNA follows: TGTGCCAGCAGCTTAGTGCTAGCGGATACGCAGTATTTT.

This chain joins TRBV7-3 and TRBJ1-2; D gene ambiguous. Trimming took 3 bases from V and 5 from J, leaving 16 bases between them. The CDR3 contains 15 residues. Germline V gene sequence: CDR1 SGHTA, CDR2 FQGTGA. The CDR3 coding sequence is TGTGCCAGCAGCTTCGGAGAGATCCCGGGATATGGCTACACCTTC. Its protein product is CASSFGEIPGYGYTF.

The V and J genes are TRBV6-6 and TRBJ1-2; TRBD1 might be the D (5 bases). Germline CDR1 reads MNHNY; CDR2 reads SVGAGI (reference sequence). Deletions cut 10 bases from V and 3 bases from J, with 15 bases between. The CDR3 loop spans 13 amino acids. The chain's CDR3 is CATRRGPDYGYTF. The CDR3 DNA sequence: TGTGCCACCAGACGGGGACCAGACTATGGCTACACCTTC.

This chain links TRBV7-9 with TRBJ2-1; 7 positions match TRBD2. CDR3 length: 15 amino acids. CDR1 is SEHNR, CDR2 FQNEAQ, per germline (reference sequence). Trimming took 6 bases from V and 5 from J; bases not matched to a gene: 10. The CDR3 region is CASRLGGRGNNEQFF. The CDR3 DNA reads as TGTGCCAGCAGACTCGGTGGGAGGGGCAACAATGAGCAGTTCTTC.

The gene calls are TRBV7-2 and TRBJ2-7, with D possibly TRBD1 on 5 matching bases. This CDR3 contains 14 residues. Trimming took off 2 bases at V and 1 base at J, with 9 bases between the two ends. Germline values: CDR1 SGHTA, CDR2 FQGNSA. In nucleotides, the CDR3 is TGTGCCAGCAGCTTACAGCCAGGGTCCTACGAGCAGTACTTC. It encodes CASSLQPGSYEQYF.

The chain joins TRBV30 to TRBJ1-1; tentative D call: TRBD1 (6 bases). The CDR3 has 14 amino acids. CDR1 is GTSNPN, CDR2 SVGIG, per germline (reference sequence). Trimming removed 4 bases at V and 5 bases at J, with 17 bases between. This CDR3 reads CAWTRGGKGTEAFF. CDR3 coding DNA: TGTGCCTGGACCAGAGGGGGAAAGGGGACTGAAGCTTTCTTT.

The J gene is TRBJ2-1, the V gene TRBV21-1. TRBV21-1 counts as a pseudogene. This CDR3 is built from 17 residues. Here the CDR3 reads CASSKWGAGRTYNEQFF. The DNA for the CDR3 is TGTGCCAGCAGCAAATGGGGGGCGGGAAGGACCTACAATGAGCAGTTCTTC.

This clone turned up a few times. This chain connects TRBV7-3 to TRBJ1-6; D is unclear. V was cut by 4 bases and J by 9 bases, with 10 bases left in between. The CDR3 sequence is 13 residues long. CDR1 and CDR2 (germline): SGHTA, FQGTGA. CDR3: CASSSNSGSPLHF. CDR3 nucleotide sequence: TGTGCCAGCAGCTCTAATTCGGGTTCACCCCTCCACTTT.

This clone appeared a few times. The genes are TRBV16 and TRBJ1-1, with D hard to call. CDR3 length: 13 residues. Trimming stripped 3 bases from V and 8 bases from J, with 13 bases between. Germline V gene data show CDR1 as KGHSY and CDR2 as FQNENV. CDR3 region: CASSHSGRAEAFF. The CDR3 region has the DNA TGTGCCAGCAGCCATTCCGGACGGGCAGAAGCTTTCTTT.

This clone was seen just once. The rearrangement links TRBV5-6 to TRBJ1-3; no reliable D call. The length of the CDR3 is 16 residues. Germline V gives CDR1 SGHDT, CDR2 YYEEEE. Trimming cost V 1 base and J 0 bases, with 11 bases left between them. The CDR3 DNA reads TGTGCCAGCAGCTTGTTGGCCAGACACTCTGGAAACACCATATATTTT. Its translation is CASSLLARHSGNTIYF.

The CDR3 sequence: CASNHGGYYGYTF. The CDR3 coding sequence is TGTGCCAGCAACCATGGAGGGTACTATGGCTACACCTTC. This chain links TRBV9 with TRBJ1-2; no clear D. V was shortened by 6 bases and J by 3 bases, with 12 bases between the two germline ends. In germline, CDR1 is SGDLS, CDR2 YYNGEE. The CDR3 runs 13 residues.

The CDR3 sequence is CAWSVGFYEQYF. In nucleotides, the CDR3 is TGTGCCTGGAGTGTGGGGTTCTACGAGCAGTACTTC. The chain recombines TRBV30 with TRBJ2-7; D uncertain. V was pared by 0 bases and J by 3 bases, with 6 bases between. The CDR3 has 12 residues. Germline V lookup: CDR1 GTSNPN, CDR2 SVGIG (reference sequence).

The chain recombines TRBV5-4 with TRBJ2-6; the D gene could be TRBD1 or TRBD2 (5 bases each). CDR3 size: 17 residues. Germline CDR1 SGHNT, CDR2 YYREEE (reference sequence). V lost 4 bases and J lost 0, with 14 bases in between. The CDR3 sequence: CASSPRDGFSGANVLTF. DNA of the CDR3: TGTGCCAGCAGCCCCCGGGACGGATTCTCTGGGGCCAACGTCCTGACTTTC. The whole variable domain, remainder taken from reference TRBV5-4 and TRBJ2-6, is ETGVTQSPTHLIKTRGQQVTLRCSSQSGHNTVSWYQQALGQGPQFIFQYYREEENGRGNFPPRFSGLQFPNYSSELNVNALELDDSALYLCASSPRDGFSGANVLTFGAGSRLTVL.

The rearrangement joins TRBV6-1 to TRBJ2-3; 7 bases align to TRBD2. J gave up 8 bases and V 7 bases, and 6 bases lay outside the gene matches. CDR1 MNHNS and CDR2 SASEGT come from the germline V gene. This CDR3 has 12 residues. The CDR3 DNA reads as TGTGCCAGCACCGGGGGAGGGGTTACGCAGTATTTT. As protein: CASTGGGVTQYF.

The rearrangement uses TRBV5-4 and TRBJ2-3; a possible D gene is TRBD2 (5 bases). CDR1 and CDR2 from the germline V gene are SGHNT and YYREEE (reference sequence). V was pared by 1 base and J by 2 bases, with 14 bases between. CDR3 length: 16 residues. The CDR3: CASSLSPTGITDTQYF. The DNA for the CDR3 is TGTGCCAGCAGCTTGTCCCCTACCGGGATCACAGATACGCAGTATTTT.

The chain employs TRBV27 and TRBJ1-1; D is uncertain. The CDR3 runs to 15 residues. Germline V gene lookup returns CDR1 MNHEY and CDR2 SMNVEV (reference sequence). V lost 0 bases and J lost 2, with 10 bases in between. The DNA of the CDR3 is TGTGCCAGCAGTTTATCGAGGTTACTTAACACTGAAGCTTTCTTT. Its protein product is CASSLSRLLNTEAFF.

The V gene is TRBV4-2, the J gene TRBJ2-7, with 7 bases identical to TRBD2. V shed 0 bases and J 3 bases; nucleotides not matched to a gene: 5. The CDR3 extends over 15 amino acids. CDR1 and CDR2 from the germline V gene are LGHNA and YNFKEQ. The CDR3 DNA follows: TGTGCCAGCAGCCAAGATGCGGGAGAATACTACGAGCAGTACTTC. Translation gives CASSQDAGEYYEQYF.

The gene calls are TRBV5-1 and TRBJ2-1; 9 bases fit TRBD2. Germline V lookup: CDR1 SGHRS, CDR2 YFSETQ. The CDR3 loop spans 16 amino acids. V shed 4 bases, J shed 6 bases, and the junction held 11 bases outside the gene matches. CDR3 residues: CASSPGAGGPPNEQFF. For the CDR3, the DNA is TGCGCCAGCAGCCCGGGGGCGGGGGGGCCGCCCAATGAGCAGTTCTTC.

As concerns this clone: Other nucleotide sequences from this sample produce the same CDR3. The rearrangement joins TRBV7-2 to TRBJ1-1; a weak D match, TRBD1 (6 bases). Germline V CDR1 and CDR2: SGHTA, FQGNSA. This CDR3 has 15 amino acids. V dropped 3 bases and J dropped 4 bases, with 15 bases sitting between them. CDR3 sequence (DNA): TGTGCCAGCAGCTTGAGTGGGGGGGGGCTCACTGAAGCTTTCTTT. Protein sequence: CASSLSGGGLTEAFF. Filled out from reference TRBV7-2 and TRBJ1-1, the complete variable domain reads GAGVSQSPSNKVTEKGKDVELRCDPISGHTALYWYRQSLGQGLEFLIYFQGNSAPDKSGLPSDRFSAERTGGSVSTLTIQRTQQEDSAVYLCASSLSGGGLTEAFFGQGTRLTVV.

J is TRBJ2-2 and V is TRBV9, with unresolved D. V was shortened by 2 bases and J by 3 bases, with 11 bases between the two germline ends. CDR1 SGDLS and CDR2 YYNGEE come from the germline V gene. This CDR3 region has 15 residues. CDR3 coding DNA: TGTGCCAGCAGCGTTCGGCCTACAGACACCGGGGAGCTGTTTTTT. It codes for CASSVRPTDTGELFF.

The J gene is TRBJ1-5, the V gene TRBV10-2; 8 bases agree with TRBD1. CDR3 length: 13 amino acids. Germline values: CDR1 WSHSY, CDR2 SAAADI. Trimming cost V 4 bases and J 5 bases; bases outside gene matches: 1. CDR3 region: CASSGTGYQPQHF. DNA for the CDR3: TGCGCCAGCAGTGGGACAGGGTATCAGCCCCAGCATTTT.

With respect to this clone: Other DNA sequences in this sample translate to the same CDR3. The gene calls are TRBV7-9 and TRBJ1-1; no definite D call. The germline gives CDR1 SEHNR, CDR2 FQNEAQ (reference sequence). The CDR3 runs to 13 residues. V lost 2 bases to trimming and J lost 2 bases, with 6 bases between them. CDR3 in DNA: TGTGCCAGCAGCTTAACAGATAACACTGAAGCTTTCTTT. Translating gives CASSLTDNTEAFF.

V is TRBV6-6 and J is TRBJ2-1; possible D gene TRBD2, 5 bases. The length of the CDR3 is 13 residues. Germline CDR1 and CDR2: MNHNY and SVGAGI (reference sequence). Trimming took off 7 bases at V and 5 bases at J, with 12 bases between the two ends. CDR3 in DNA: TGTGCCAGCATTAGTGGAGGTCACAATGAGCAGTTCTTC. This gives the protein CASISGGHNEQFF.

This clone was observed a handful of times. The gene calls are TRBV6-1 and TRBJ1-6; 11 bases map to TRBD1. The CDR3 loop spans 15 amino acids. J lost 10 bases, V lost 3 bases, and 5 bases had no gene match. Germline values: CDR1 MNHNS, CDR2 SASEGT. The CDR3 region is CASSEGTGGYSPLHF. CDR3 in DNA: TGTGCCAGCAGTGAGGGGACAGGGGGATACTCACCCCTCCACTTT.